This TCR beta chain was identified in a study of regulatory T cells in long-lasting Graves disease. Arm-PCR of CDR3 regions and iRepertoire HTBI primers were the basis on which TCR beta libraries were built. From the multiplex PCR reads, TCRdb called clonotypes with MiXCR, one entry per CDR3 protein. The sample includes roughly 610,000 distinct CDR3 sequences, around 15% of them seen just once. V was clipped by 7 bases and J by 10 bases; unmatched bases: 13. The CDR3 extends over 14 amino acids. As for time point: newly diagnosed GD, antithyroid drugs for less than 3 months. PBMCs were the source of the RNA used for TCR sequencing. As to this clonotype: Its antigen is unidentified. A read error may explain this, as a much larger clone is one base away.

Study results and caveats: Persistent disease favored TRBV28, TRBJ1-2 and TRBJ2-5.

The data also belong to a second study, concerning T cells in Graves' hyperthyroidism and ophthalmopathy. From that report: The study based diagnoses on clinical symptoms, serum thyroxine and TRAb, thyroid ultrasound and orbital computed tomography. In the first-round RT-PCR of the TCR CDR3, the HTBI primer set was used.

The receptor was isolated from a woman in her 30s with Graves disease. V gene TRBV12-3 or TRBV12-4 combines with J gene TRBJ2-1; 7 bases agree with TRBD1. Sequences were derived from peripheral blood mononuclear cells (PBMCs), sampled at new diagnosis, from a patient treated with antithyroid drugs. The CDR3 DNA follows: TGTGCCAGCACCCTCGGACAGGTACTATACGAGCAGTTCTTC. Residues: CASTLGQVLYEQFF.